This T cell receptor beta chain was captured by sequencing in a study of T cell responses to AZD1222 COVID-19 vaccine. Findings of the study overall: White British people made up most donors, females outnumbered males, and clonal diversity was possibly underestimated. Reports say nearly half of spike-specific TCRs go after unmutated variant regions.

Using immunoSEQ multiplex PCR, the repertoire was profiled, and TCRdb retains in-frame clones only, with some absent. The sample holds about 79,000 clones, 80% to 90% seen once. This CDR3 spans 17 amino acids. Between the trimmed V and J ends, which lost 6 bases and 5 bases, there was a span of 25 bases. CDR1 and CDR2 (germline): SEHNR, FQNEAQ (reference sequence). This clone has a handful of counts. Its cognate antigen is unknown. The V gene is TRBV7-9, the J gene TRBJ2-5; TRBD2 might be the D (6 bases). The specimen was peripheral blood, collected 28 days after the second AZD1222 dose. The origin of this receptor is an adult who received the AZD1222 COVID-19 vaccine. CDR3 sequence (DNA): TGTGCCAGCAGGTTTAGCACCCCAACTAGCTCCAGGGAGACCCAGTACTTC. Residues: CASRFSTPTSSRETQYF.